A selection of T cell receptor beta chains follows, all from one sample in a study of blood T cell repertoires in COVID-19. Generated by immunoSEQ multiplex PCR, the TCRdb table keeps only in-frame clones and is missing some. The data contain roughly 400,000 clones, 80% to 90% of them singletons. The sequenced sample was peripheral blood. The source of these receptors is a woman aged 55 to 70 with COVID-19, enrolled during active disease. Each CDR3 is given without its conserved first and last residue. The order of the fields is V gene, J gene, clone size, CDR3 protein. The size field is filled for only some rows; it gives once, few, many or a size class.

V: TRBV19
J: TRBJ1-5
size: NA
CDR3: ASSIRGYSNQPQH

V: TRBV5-8
J: TRBJ2-1
size: NA
CDR3: ASSRQGASYNEQF

V: TRBV7-7
J: TRBJ1-1
size: NA
CDR3: ASSSDRVRDTEAF

V: TRBV6-6
J: TRBJ2-5
size: once
CDR3: ASSRDPGETQY

V: TRBV6-1
J: TRBJ1-5
size: NA
CDR3: ASSEGTGVLPQH

V: TRBV28
J: TRBJ1-3
size: NA
CDR3: ASSLPLGGRSGNTIY

V: TRBV18
J: TRBJ1-5
size: NA
CDR3: ASSPADNQPQH

V: TRBV18
J: TRBJ1-1
size: NA
CDR3: ASSPIDRDRQAF

V: TRBV7-2
J: TRBJ1-3
size: once
CDR3: ASSLVQPQGVSGNTIY

V: TRBV4-1
J: TRBJ1-2
size: NA
CDR3: ASSQDEQSPSYGYT

V: TRBV5-1
J: TRBJ2-2
size: NA
CDR3: ASIAGASNLNTGELF

V: TRBV5-5
J: TRBJ2-1
size: NA
CDR3: ASSSTGNSYNEQF

V: TRBV25-1
J: TRBJ2-1
size: NA
CDR3: ASRSGGSYNEQF

V: TRBV6-5
J: TRBJ1-1
size: NA
CDR3: ATSSRGGAF

V: TRBV5-5
J: TRBJ2-2
size: NA
CDR3: ASSLASGFTGELF

V: TRBV19
J: TRBJ2-5
size: NA
CDR3: ASSIYSGAETQY

V: TRBV12-3/TRBV12-4
J: TRBJ2-7
size: NA
CDR3: ASSLDNEQY

V: TRBV5-1
J: TRBJ1-6
size: NA
CDR3: ASSLAGQTWNSPLH

V: TRBV7-3
J: TRBJ2-5
size: NA
CDR3: ASSFGQGLGETQY

V: TRBV28
J: TRBJ1-5
size: NA
CDR3: ASSLARSNQPQH

V: TRBV7-9
J: TRBJ1-1
size: few
CDR3: ASSLRQGEEAF

V: TRBV5-1
J: TRBJ2-7
size: NA
CDR3: ASSRGSPSSYEQY

V: TRBV11-1
J: TRBJ2-7
size: NA
CDR3: ASSLVRGAGNEQY

V: TRBV7-3
J: TRBJ2-3
size: NA
CDR3: ASSFRGPGTDTQY

V: TRBV9
J: TRBJ2-3
size: NA
CDR3: ASSGSGGASDTQY

V: TRBV28
J: TRBJ2-1
size: NA
CDR3: ASSPLLSYNEQF

V: TRBV7-8
J: TRBJ1-1
size: NA
CDR3: ASSHGQGPGAF

V: TRBV2
J: TRBJ2-7
size: NA
CDR3: ASSGKGGTGAPKGYEQY

V: TRBV7-2
J: TRBJ1-1
size: NA
CDR3: ASSFHSSDTSEAF

V: TRBV18
J: TRBJ2-3
size: NA
CDR3: ASSRTSGTDTQY

V: TRBV2
J: TRBJ1-2
size: NA
CDR3: ASSSNRVGYT

V: TRBV6-5
J: TRBJ2-5
size: NA
CDR3: ASRAGTGVRTQY

V: TRBV5-1
J: TRBJ2-1
size: NA
CDR3: ASSLTQIRGFGPNEQF

V: TRBV11-1
J: TRBJ1-4
size: NA
CDR3: ASSSGQGNEKLF

V: TRBV2
J: TRBJ2-7
size: NA
CDR3: ASNRAGGHYEQY

V: TRBV6-5
J: TRBJ1-6
size: few
CDR3: ASTPISGGNSPLH

V: TRBV5-8
J: TRBJ2-1
size: NA
CDR3: ASSLVRRAPVDEQF

V: TRBV10-1
J: TRBJ2-3
size: NA
CDR3: ASSAQRGFTDTQY

V: TRBV28
J: TRBJ2-5
size: NA
CDR3: ASSLGGHETQY

V: TRBV14
J: TRBJ2-3
size: NA
CDR3: ASSQDMDKPDTQY

V: TRBV6-5
J: TRBJ2-7
size: NA
CDR3: ASSSWTGGEQY

V: TRBV5-6
J: TRBJ1-2
size: NA
CDR3: ASSLAQIFYGYT

V: TRBV27
J: TRBJ1-3
size: NA
CDR3: ASSLSSGSGNTIY

V: TRBV5-1
J: TRBJ2-3
size: NA
CDR3: ASSLTPGGQDTQY

V: TRBV19
J: TRBJ2-5
size: few
CDR3: ASSMRGLQETQY

V: TRBV18
J: TRBJ2-1
size: NA
CDR3: ASSPRGGLGNEQF

V: TRBV5-1
J: TRBJ2-1
size: NA
CDR3: ASSLRLAGGPGLDEQF

V: TRBV11-2
J: TRBJ1-1
size: NA
CDR3: ASSLDRQRGAF

V: TRBV28
J: TRBJ2-1
size: NA
CDR3: ASSPTSGGYYNEQF

V: TRBV5-1
J: TRBJ1-4
size: NA
CDR3: ASSLWGDSTNEKLF

V: TRBV3-1/TRBV3-2
J: TRBJ2-5
size: once
CDR3: ASSQTAAEY

V: TRBV5-4
J: TRBJ1-2
size: NA
CDR3: ASSPGTFYGYT

V: TRBV7-9
J: TRBJ1-5
size: NA
CDR3: ASSLGAGRGNQPQH

V: TRBV7-2
J: TRBJ2-7
size: few
CDR3: ASSLLFYEQY

V: TRBV7-3
J: TRBJ2-1
size: NA
CDR3: ASSRDRGHNEQF

V: TRBV5-6
J: TRBJ1-2
size: NA
CDR3: ASSLFGQNYGYT

V: TRBV5-1
J: TRBJ1-1
size: NA
CDR3: ASSGGNTPTEAF

V: TRBV19
J: TRBJ2-1
size: NA
CDR3: ASSISAGADYNEQF

V: TRBV3-1/TRBV3-2
J: TRBJ2-1
size: NA
CDR3: ASNLGGVSYNEQF

V: TRBV19
J: TRBJ2-5
size: NA
CDR3: ASSSGLAGASKETQY